What follows describes a single TCR beta chain. Its target is unknown. This specimen comes from a study of T cells expressing NK-cell markers. Study-wide points: Similarly, these clonotypes led the CD3+CD56-NKG2C+ fraction as well in a handful of donors.

TCRdb reprocessed the 5' RACE reads, with one entry per CDR3 protein and no DNA. The sample table includes hundreds of thousands of distinct CDR3 sequences. There are 15 residues in the CDR3. CDR1 and CDR2 from the germline V gene are LNHDA and SQIVND (reference sequence). The J gene is TRBJ1-4, the V gene TRBV19; the D call from TCRdb, TRBD1, cannot be confirmed without DNA. This TCR derives from a man between 18 and 69 years old in good health. What was sequenced was blood T cells: a sorted CD56 or NKG2C T cell subset, CD4+ or CD8+ T cells, or bulk PBMC T cells (not recorded which). CDR3 region: CASSIPGGADEKLFF.